This is a list of T cell receptor beta chains from one sample in a study of blood T cell repertoires in COVID-19. Clones were sequenced by immunoSEQ multiplex PCR, and TCRdb holds only the in-frame ones, with some missing. Of about 380,000 clones listed, around 87% are singletons. Sequenced material: PBMCs or T cells enriched from blood (not recorded which). The source of these receptors is a man aged 25 to 45 who had recovered from COVID-19. Each CDR3 is given with its conserved first and last residue. The D gene is left open where the match is weak. Clone size is shown for a subset of rows, as once, few, many or a class of expanded clone.

d_gene | j_gene | abundance | v_gene | CDR3aa | CDR3nt
TRBD1 | TRBJ2-2 | once | TRBV6-4 | CASSDSRQGHTGELFF | TGTGCCAGCAGTGACTCAAGACAGGGTCACACCGGGGAGCTGTTTTTT
NA | TRBJ1-1 | NA | TRBV20-1 | CSASIGSLDTEAFF | TGCAGTGCTAGTATCGGTTCCTTGGACACTGAAGCTTTCTTT
NA | TRBJ1-1 | NA | TRBV19 | CASTNQVLSEAFF | TGTGCCAGTACGAATCAGGTTTTATCTGAAGCTTTCTTT
TRBD2 | TRBJ2-1 | NA | TRBV6-6 | CASSYSGLAGGPEQFF | TGTGCCAGCAGTTACTCGGGACTAGCGGGGGGCCCTGAGCAGTTCTTC
TRBD1 | TRBJ1-5 | NA | TRBV5-1 | CASSLGTGIQPQHF | TGCGCCAGCAGCTTGGGGACAGGGATTCAGCCCCAGCATTTT
TRBD1 | TRBJ1-5 | NA | TRBV5-1 | CASSWGTGTSQPQHF | TGCGCCAGCAGCTGGGGGACAGGGACGTCCCAGCCCCAGCATTTT
NA | TRBJ1-1 | NA | TRBV7-2 | CASSLVLTATEAFF | TGTGCCAGCAGCTTAGTCTTGACAGCTACTGAAGCTTTCTTT
TRBD1 | TRBJ1-4 | NA | TRBV5-6 | CASSLRTGGNEKLFF | TGTGCCAGCAGCTTGCGGACAGGGGGTAATGAAAAACTGTTTTTT
NA | TRBJ1-2 | NA | TRBV2 | CASSPQGNGYTF | TGTGCCAGCAGCCCCCAGGGAAATGGCTACACCTTC
NA | TRBJ1-3 | NA | TRBV6-5 | CATRGAASGNTIYF | TGTGCCACGCGCGGGGCAGCCTCTGGAAACACCATATATTTT
NA | TRBJ1-5 | NA | TRBV7-9 | CASSFTGRVDQPQHF | TGTGCCAGCAGCTTTACAGGCCGGGTGGATCAGCCCCAGCATTTT
TRBD1 | TRBJ1-5 | NA | TRBV6-5 | CASRDRGTHQPQHF | TGTGCCAGCCGGGACAGGGGAACCCATCAGCCCCAGCATTTT
NA | TRBJ2-2 | NA | TRBV6-5 | CASSPLQGTGELFF | TGTGCCAGCAGTCCACTCCAGGGCACCGGGGAGCTGTTTTTT
NA | TRBJ2-7 | NA | TRBV9 | CASSVRAGYEQYF | TGTGCCAGCAGCGTACGGGCGGGATACGAGCAGTACTTC
NA | TRBJ1-1 | NA | TRBV9 | CASSVSRIQEGAFF | TGTGCCAGCAGCGTATCCCGCATTCAGGAGGGAGCTTTCTTT
NA | TRBJ1-5 | NA | TRBV10-3 | CAIRDSPNQPQHF | TGTGCCATCAGAGACAGTCCGAATCAGCCCCAGCATTTT
NA | TRBJ1-1 | NA | TRBV5-1 | CASSRDSMAAFF | TGCGCCAGCAGCCGAGACTCCATGGCCGCTTTCTTT
NA | TRBJ1-3 | NA | TRBV30 | CAWSTGISGNTIYF | TGTGCCTGGAGTACAGGTATCTCTGGAAACACCATATATTTT
NA | TRBJ1-1 | NA | TRBV3-1/TRBV3-2 | CASSQASRGTEAFF | TGTGCCAGCAGCCAAGCTAGTAGGGGCACTGAAGCTTTCTTT
TRBD2 | TRBJ2-7 | NA | TRBV30 | CAWSGSNPSGGADEQYF | TGTGCCTGGAGCGGCTCCAACCCGAGCGGGGGGGCTGACGAGCAGTACTTC
NA | TRBJ1-5 | NA | TRBV13 | CANIVGTWGPTRPQHF | TGTGCCAACATCGTGGGGACTTGGGGACCAACCAGGCCCCAGCATTTT
TRBD1 | TRBJ1-2 | NA | TRBV18 | CASSQRTGDGYTF | TGTGCCAGCTCACAACGGACAGGGGATGGCTACACCTTC
TRBD1 | TRBJ1-1 | few | TRBV13 | CASSLDRVSTEAFF | TGTGCCAGCAGCTTGGACAGGGTGAGCACTGAAGCTTTCTTT
NA | TRBJ1-2 | NA | TRBV7-8 | CASSYSSPNYGYTF | TGTGCCAGCAGTTATTCTTCCCCTAACTATGGCTACACCTTC
NA | TRBJ1-4 | NA | TRBV2 | CASTRGSGEKLFF | TGTGCCAGCACCCGGGGGTCAGGAGAAAAACTGTTTTTT
NA | TRBJ1-2 | NA | TRBV30 | CAWSVGGTGYGYTF | TGTGCCTGGAGTGTGGGGGGAACGGGCTATGGCTACACCTTC
NA | TRBJ1-5 | NA | TRBV5-6 | CASSLGREQPQHF | TGTGCCAGCAGCCTCGGACGGGAGCAGCCCCAGCATTTT
TRBD1 | TRBJ1-4 | NA | TRBV6-1 | CASSEARSRDRAPNEKLFF | TGTGCCAGCAGTGAAGCCCGGTCCCGGGACAGGGCCCCCAATGAAAAACTGTTTTTT
TRBD1 | TRBJ1-1 | NA | TRBV6-2/TRBV6-3 | CASSYDRDRGRVGTEAFF | TGTGCCAGCAGTTATGACCGGGACAGGGGGCGAGTCGGCACTGAAGCTTTCTTT
TRBD2 | TRBJ2-2 | once | TRBV3-1/TRBV3-2 | CASSLGLLNTGELFF | TGTGCCAGCAGCCTGGGACTACTGAACACCGGGGAGCTGTTTTTT
NA | TRBJ1-2 | NA | TRBV5-6 | CASSLPQGAEGYTF | TGTGCCAGCAGCTTGCCCCAAGGGGCGGAGGGCTACACCTTC
NA | TRBJ1-1 | NA | TRBV4-3 | CASSQGSLPGGTEAFF | TGCGCCAGCAGCCAAGGGAGTTTACCCGGTGGCACTGAAGCTTTCTTT
TRBD1 | TRBJ1-2 | NA | TRBV3-1/TRBV3-2 | CASSPTGDQGYTF | TGTGCCAGCAGCCCCACAGGGGATCAAGGCTACACCTTC
NA | TRBJ2-5 | NA | TRBV6-1 | CASSEARKETQYF | TGTGCCAGCAGTGAAGCGAGGAAAGAGACCCAGTACTTC
NA | TRBJ1-6 | few | TRBV4-3 | CASSQGAGGRINSPLHF | TGCGCCAGCAGCCAAGGCGCGGGAGGGCGGATAAATTCACCCCTCCACTTT
NA | TRBJ2-5 | NA | TRBV5-1 | CASSLFGMGETQYF | TGCGCCAGCAGCTTGTTCGGGATGGGGGAGACCCAGTACTTC
NA | TRBJ2-1 | NA | TRBV6-5 | CASIFRTTRNEQFF | TGTGCCAGCATATTCAGGACAACCCGGAATGAGCAGTTCTTC
TRBD2 | TRBJ2-1 | few | TRBV4-3 | CASSPFGSGGIDEQFF | TGCGCCAGCAGCCCCTTTGGTAGCGGGGGTATAGATGAGCAGTTCTTC
NA | TRBJ2-1 | once | TRBV6-5 | CASAKSSSYNEQFF | TGTGCCAGCGCAAAGTCGAGCTCCTACAATGAGCAGTTCTTC
NA | TRBJ2-5 | NA | TRBV21-1 | CASSKRGDQETQYF | TGTGCCAGCAGCAAACGGGGGGACCAAGAGACCCAGTACTTC
TRBD2 | TRBJ2-7 | NA | TRBV18 | CASSLGSGVIYEQYF | TGTGCCAGCTCACTAGGAAGCGGGGTGATCTACGAGCAGTACTTC
TRBD1 | TRBJ1-5 | NA | TRBV6-4 | CASSAQGGRQPQHF | TGTGCCAGCAGTGCCCAGGGGGGTAGGCAGCCCCAGCATTTT
NA | TRBJ2-7 | NA | TRBV27 | CASGRSEAYEQYF | TGTGCCAGCGGAAGGTCGGAGGCCTACGAGCAGTACTTC